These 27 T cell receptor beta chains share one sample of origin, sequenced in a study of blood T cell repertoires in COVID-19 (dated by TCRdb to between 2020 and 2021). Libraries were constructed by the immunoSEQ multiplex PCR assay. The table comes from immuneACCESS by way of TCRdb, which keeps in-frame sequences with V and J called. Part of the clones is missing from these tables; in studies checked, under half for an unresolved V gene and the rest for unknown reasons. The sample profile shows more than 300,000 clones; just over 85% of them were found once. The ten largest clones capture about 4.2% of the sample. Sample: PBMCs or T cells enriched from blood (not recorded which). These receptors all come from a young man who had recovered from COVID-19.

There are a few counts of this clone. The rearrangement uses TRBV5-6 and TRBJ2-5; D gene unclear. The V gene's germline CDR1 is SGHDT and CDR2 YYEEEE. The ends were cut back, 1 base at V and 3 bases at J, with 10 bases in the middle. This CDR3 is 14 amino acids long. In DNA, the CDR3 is TGTGCCAGCAGCTTGTCCCAAGCTGAAGAGACCCAGTACTTC. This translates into CASSLSQAEETQYF. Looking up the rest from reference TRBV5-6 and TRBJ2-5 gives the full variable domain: DAGVTQSPTHLIKTRGQQVTLRCSPKSGHDTVSWYQQALGQGPQFIFQYYEEEERQRGNFPDRFSGHQFPNYSSELNVNALLLGDSALYLCASSLSQAEETQYFGPGTRLLVL.

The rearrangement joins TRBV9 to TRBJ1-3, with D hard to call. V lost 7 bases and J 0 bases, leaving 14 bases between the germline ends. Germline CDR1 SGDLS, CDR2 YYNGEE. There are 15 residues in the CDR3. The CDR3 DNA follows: TGTGCCAGCGCATTGAGCGTACTCTCTGGAAACACCATATATTTT. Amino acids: CASALSVLSGNTIYF.

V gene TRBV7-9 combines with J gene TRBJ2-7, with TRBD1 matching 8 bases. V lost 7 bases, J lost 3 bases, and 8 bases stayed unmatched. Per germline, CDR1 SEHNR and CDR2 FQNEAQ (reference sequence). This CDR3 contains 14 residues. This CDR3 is CASTPGTGSYEQYF. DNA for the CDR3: TGTGCCAGCACCCCGGGGACAGGCAGCTACGAGCAGTACTTC.

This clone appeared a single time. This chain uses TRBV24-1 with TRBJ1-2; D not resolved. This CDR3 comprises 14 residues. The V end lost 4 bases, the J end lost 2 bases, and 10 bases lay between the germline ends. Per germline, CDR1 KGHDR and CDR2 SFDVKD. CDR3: CATSEGGLNYGYTF. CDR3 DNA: TGTGCCACCAGTGAAGGTGGACTGAACTATGGCTACACCTTC.

The CDR3 bases are TGTGCCAGCAGCCAAGCCCCCGGTTTCTACGAGCAGTACTTC. Translating it yields CASSQAPGFYEQYF. The chain joins TRBV3-1 (or the pseudogene TRBV3-2) to TRBJ2-7, with D unclear. This CDR3 has 14 amino acids. The germline V and J ends were trimmed by 1 base and 3 bases, with 10 bases remaining between them. From germline, CDR1 is LGHDT and CDR2 YNNKEL (reference sequence).

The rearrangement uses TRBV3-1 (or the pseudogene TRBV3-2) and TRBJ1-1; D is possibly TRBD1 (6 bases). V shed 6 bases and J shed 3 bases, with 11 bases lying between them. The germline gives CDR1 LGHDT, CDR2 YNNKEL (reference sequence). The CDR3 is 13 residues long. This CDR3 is CASSFTGYTEAFF. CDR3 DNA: TGTGCCAGCAGTTTTACAGGGTACACTGAAGCTTTCTTT.

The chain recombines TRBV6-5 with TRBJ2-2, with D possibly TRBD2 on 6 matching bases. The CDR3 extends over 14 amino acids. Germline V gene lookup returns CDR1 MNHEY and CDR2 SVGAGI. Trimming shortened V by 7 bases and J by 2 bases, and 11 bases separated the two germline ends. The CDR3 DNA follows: TGTGCCAGCAAAAAAGGGACTAACACCGGGGAGCTGTTTTTT. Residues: CASKKGTNTGELFF.

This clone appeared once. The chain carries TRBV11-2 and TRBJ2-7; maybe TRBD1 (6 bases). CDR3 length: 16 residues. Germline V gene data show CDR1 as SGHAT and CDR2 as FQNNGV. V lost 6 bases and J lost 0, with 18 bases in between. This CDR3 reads CASRLIRDKPSYEQYF. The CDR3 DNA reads TGTGCCAGCAGATTAATCCGGGACAAGCCCTCCTACGAGCAGTACTTC.

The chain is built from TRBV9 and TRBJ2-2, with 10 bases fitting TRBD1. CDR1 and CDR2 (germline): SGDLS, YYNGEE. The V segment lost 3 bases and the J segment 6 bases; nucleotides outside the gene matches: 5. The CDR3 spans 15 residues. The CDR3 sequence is CASSDRTGGPGELFF. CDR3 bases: TGTGCCAGCAGCGATCGGACAGGGGGTCCCGGGGAGCTGTTTTTT.

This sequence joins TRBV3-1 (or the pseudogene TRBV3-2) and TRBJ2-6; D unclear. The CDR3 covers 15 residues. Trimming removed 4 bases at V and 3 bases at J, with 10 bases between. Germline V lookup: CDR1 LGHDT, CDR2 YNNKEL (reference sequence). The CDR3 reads CASSRYLSGANVLTF. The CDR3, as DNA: TGTGCCAGCAGCCGGTATCTTAGTGGGGCCAACGTCCTGACTTTC.

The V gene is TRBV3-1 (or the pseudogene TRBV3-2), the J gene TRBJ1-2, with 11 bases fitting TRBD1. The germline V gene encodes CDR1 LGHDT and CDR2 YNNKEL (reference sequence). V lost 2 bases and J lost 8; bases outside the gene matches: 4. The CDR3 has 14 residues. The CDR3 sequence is CASSQPRTGGGYTF. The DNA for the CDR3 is TGTGCCAGCAGCCAACCCCGGACAGGGGGCGGCTACACCTTC.

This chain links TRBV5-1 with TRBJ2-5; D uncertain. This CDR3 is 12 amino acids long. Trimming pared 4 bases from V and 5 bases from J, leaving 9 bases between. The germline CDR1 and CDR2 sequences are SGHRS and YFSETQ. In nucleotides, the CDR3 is TGCGCCAGCAGCCTAATGCGGGAGACCCAGTACTTC. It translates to CASSLMRETQYF. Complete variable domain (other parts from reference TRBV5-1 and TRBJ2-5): KAGVTQTPRYLIKTRGQQVTLSCSPISGHRSVSWYQQTPGQGLQFLFEYFSETQRNKGNFPGRFSGRQFSNSRSEMNVSTLELGDSALYLCASSLMRETQYFGPGTRLLVL.

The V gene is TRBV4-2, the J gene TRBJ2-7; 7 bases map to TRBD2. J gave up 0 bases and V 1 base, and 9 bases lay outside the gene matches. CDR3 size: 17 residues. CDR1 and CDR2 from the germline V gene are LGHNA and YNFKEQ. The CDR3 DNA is TGTGCCAGCAGCCAAGCCTTTACACTAGCGAACTCCTACGAGCAGTACTTC. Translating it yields CASSQAFTLANSYEQYF.

The CDR3 here is CASSEGTGYGYTF. In DNA, the CDR3 is TGCGCCAGCAGTGAGGGGACAGGGTATGGCTACACCTTC. V usage is TRBV10-1 and J usage is TRBJ1-2, with TRBD1 identical over 9 bases. With 2 bases clipped from V and 5 bases from J, the junction kept 0 bases outside the gene matches. The CDR3 totals 13 residues. CDR1 and CDR2 from the germline V gene are WNHNN and SYGVQD (reference sequence).

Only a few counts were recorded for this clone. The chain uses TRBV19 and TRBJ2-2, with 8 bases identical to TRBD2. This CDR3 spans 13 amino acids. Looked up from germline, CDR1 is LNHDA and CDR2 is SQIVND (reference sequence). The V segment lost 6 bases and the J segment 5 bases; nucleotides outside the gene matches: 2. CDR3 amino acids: CASSGTRTGELFF. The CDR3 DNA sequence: TGTGCCAGTAGCGGGACTAGGACCGGGGAGCTGTTTTTT.

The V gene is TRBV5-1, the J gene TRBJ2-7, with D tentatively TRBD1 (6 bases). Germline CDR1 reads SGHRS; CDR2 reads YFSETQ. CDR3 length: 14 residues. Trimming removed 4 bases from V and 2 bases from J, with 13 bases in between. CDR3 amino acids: CASSGAGATYEQYF. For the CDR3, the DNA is TGCGCCAGCAGCGGGGCAGGGGCGACCTACGAGCAGTACTTC.

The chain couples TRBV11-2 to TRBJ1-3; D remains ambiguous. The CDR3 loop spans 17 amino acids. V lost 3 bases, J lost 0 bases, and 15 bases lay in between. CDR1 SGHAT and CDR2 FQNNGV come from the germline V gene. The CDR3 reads CASSFRGPPTSGNTIYF. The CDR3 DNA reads TGTGCCAGCAGCTTTCGAGGGCCACCTACCTCTGGAAACACCATATATTTT.

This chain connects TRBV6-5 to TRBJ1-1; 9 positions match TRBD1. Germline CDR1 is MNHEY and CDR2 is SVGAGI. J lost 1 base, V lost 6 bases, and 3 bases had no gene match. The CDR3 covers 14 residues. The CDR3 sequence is CASRDRGPNTEAFF. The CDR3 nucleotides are TGTGCCAGCAGGGACAGGGGCCCGAACACTGAAGCTTTCTTT.

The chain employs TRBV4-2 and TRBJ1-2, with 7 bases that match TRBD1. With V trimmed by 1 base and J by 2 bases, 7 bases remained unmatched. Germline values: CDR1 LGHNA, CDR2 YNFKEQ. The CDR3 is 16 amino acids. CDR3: CASSQARDRLNYGYTF. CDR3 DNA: TGTGCCAGCAGCCAAGCCCGGGACAGACTAAACTATGGCTACACCTTC.

The CDR3 is CASSYGTSGGSYEQYF. DNA for the CDR3: TGTGCCAGCAGTTACGGGACTAGCGGGGGATCCTACGAGCAGTACTTC. V and J are TRBV6-5 and TRBJ2-7; the match to TRBD2 covers 14 bases. This CDR3 is 16 amino acids long. Trimming took 2 bases from V and 1 from J; bases not matched to a gene: 1. Germline-derived CDR1 and CDR2 are MNHEY and SVGAGI.

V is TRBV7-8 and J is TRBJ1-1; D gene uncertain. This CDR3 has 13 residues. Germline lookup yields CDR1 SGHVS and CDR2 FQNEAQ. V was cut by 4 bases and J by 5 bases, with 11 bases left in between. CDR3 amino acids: CASSSPRITEAFF. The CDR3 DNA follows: TGTGCCAGCAGCTCGCCCAGAATAACTGAAGCTTTCTTT.

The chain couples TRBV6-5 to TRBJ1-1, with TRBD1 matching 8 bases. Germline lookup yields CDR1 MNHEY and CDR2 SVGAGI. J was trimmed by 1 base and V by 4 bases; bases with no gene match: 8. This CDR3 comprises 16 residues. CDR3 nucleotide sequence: TGTGCCAGCAGTTCCGACCCGGACAGGGCGAACACTGAAGCTTTCTTT. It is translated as CASSSDPDRANTEAFF.

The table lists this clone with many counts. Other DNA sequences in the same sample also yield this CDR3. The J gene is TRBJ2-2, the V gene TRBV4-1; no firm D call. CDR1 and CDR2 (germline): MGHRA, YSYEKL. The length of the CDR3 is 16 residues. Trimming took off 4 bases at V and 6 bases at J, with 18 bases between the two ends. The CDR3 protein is CASSPWSLLTPGELFF. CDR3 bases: TGCGCCAGCAGCCCATGGTCACTATTGACCCCCGGGGAGCTGTTTTTT.

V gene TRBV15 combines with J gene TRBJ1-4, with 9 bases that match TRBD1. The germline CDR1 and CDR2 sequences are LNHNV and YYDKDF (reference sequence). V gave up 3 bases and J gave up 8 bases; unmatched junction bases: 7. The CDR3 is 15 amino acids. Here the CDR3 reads CATSRRTGASEKLFF. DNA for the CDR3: TGTGCCACCAGCAGGAGGACAGGGGCAAGCGAAAAACTGTTTTTT. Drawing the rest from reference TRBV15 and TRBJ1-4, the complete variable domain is DAMVIQNPRYQVTQFGKPVTLSCSQTLNHNVMYWYQQKSSQAPKLLFHYYDKDFNNEADTPDNFQSRRPNTSFCFLDIRSPGLGDTAMYLCATSRRTGASEKLFFGSGTQLSVL.

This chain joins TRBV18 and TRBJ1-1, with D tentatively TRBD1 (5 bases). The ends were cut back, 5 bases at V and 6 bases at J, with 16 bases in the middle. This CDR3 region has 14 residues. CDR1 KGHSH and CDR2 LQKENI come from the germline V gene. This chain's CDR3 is CASSDSPVGAEAFF. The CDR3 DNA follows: TGTGCCAGCTCAGACAGCCCGGTAGGCGCTGAAGCTTTCTTT.

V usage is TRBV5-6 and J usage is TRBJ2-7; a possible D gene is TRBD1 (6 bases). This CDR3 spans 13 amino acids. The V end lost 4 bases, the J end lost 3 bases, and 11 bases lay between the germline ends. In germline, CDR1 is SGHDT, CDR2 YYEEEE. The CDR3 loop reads CASSLGAHYEQYF. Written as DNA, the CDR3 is TGTGCCAGCAGCCTGGGGGCCCACTACGAGCAGTACTTC. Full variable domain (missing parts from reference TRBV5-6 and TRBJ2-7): DAGVTQSPTHLIKTRGQQVTLRCSPKSGHDTVSWYQQALGQGPQFIFQYYEEEERQRGNFPDRFSGHQFPNYSSELNVNALLLGDSALYLCASSLGAHYEQYFGPGTRLTVT.

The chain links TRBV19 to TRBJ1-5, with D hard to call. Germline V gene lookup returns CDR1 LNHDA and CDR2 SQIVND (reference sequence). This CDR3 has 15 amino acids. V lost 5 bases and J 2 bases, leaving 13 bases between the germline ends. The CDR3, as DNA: TGTGCCAGTAGTGTCCTGGACTCACGCAATCAGCCCCAGCATTTT. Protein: CASSVLDSRNQPQHF.